This entry is about one TCR beta chain. Its matching antigen is unknown. Extracted from the samples, RNA was reverse transcribed into cDNA to serve as the sequencing template. Sequencing was performed with immunoSEQ multiplex PCR; in TCRdb, only in-frame clones are kept and a portion is missing. The profile shows around 250,000 clones, 67% of them singletons. This entry comes from a study of CD8+ T cells in alopecia areata. On the study more broadly: At a dose of 5 to 10 mg twice daily, oral tofacitinib was given to treated patients.

Study-wide findings and caveats: Alphabeta T cells residing in normal skin are also sequenced in scalp samples.

Obtained from alopecia areata patients were lesional scalp punch biopsies along with peripheral blood. From PBMCs, CD4+ and CD8+ T cells were sorted. This CDR3 has 15 amino acids. V gave up 4 bases and J gave up 4 bases; unmatched junction bases: 10. Germline CDR1 is SQVTM and CDR2 is ANQGSEA. This sample comprised CD4+ T cells sorted from blood, obtained at week 0. The sequence came from a human donor with alopecia areata. This sequence joins TRBV29-1 and TRBJ2-5; 9 bases match TRBD2. The CDR3: CSVGFGGGARETQYF. In DNA form, the CDR3 reads TGCAGCGTTGGTTTCGGCGGGGGGGCCCGAGAGACCCAGTACTTC.